Listed here is a single T cell receptor (beta chain). The data were taken from a study of blood T cell repertoires in COVID-19. Study context: PBMCs, B-cell-depleted T cells, or T cells provided the cDNA or gDNA that made up the material.

Using immunoSEQ multiplex PCR, the repertoire was profiled, and TCRdb retains in-frame clones only, with some absent. The sample shows 200,000 to 250,000 clones, approximately 82% of them seen only once. The sequenced sample consisted of peripheral blood. This TCR was sampled from a woman over 75 with acute or convalescent COVID-19.

CDR3: CASSRLLSSGVNEQFF. CDR3 DNA sequence: TGTGCCAGCTCACGGCTTTTGTCTAGCGGGGTCAATGAGCAGTTCTTC. The V call is TRBV18, the J call TRBJ2-1; 9 nucleotides agree with TRBD2. The CDR3 totals 16 residues. Trimming at V came to 4 bases and at J to 6 bases, leaving 10 bases not matched to a gene. Germline CDR1 is KGHSH and CDR2 is LQKENI.